These 9 T cell receptor beta chains were all obtained from the same sample, sequenced in a study of blood T cell repertoires in COVID-19. Here immunoSEQ multiplex PCR was the method, and the copy in TCRdb shows in-frame clones only, minus some. In the table there are tens of thousands of clones, more than 70% of which are singletons. The sequenced sample was peripheral blood. These receptors came from an elderly man with acute or convalescent COVID-19.

This rearrangement joins TRBV18 to TRBJ1-1; D is possibly TRBD1 (6 bases). Germline V gene data show CDR1 as KGHSH and CDR2 as LQKENI. With 3 bases removed from V and 3 bases from J, the gap between germline ends came to 17 bases. This CDR3 spans 16 amino acids. CDR3 in DNA: TGTGCCAGCTCACCGACGGTACGGGCAGGGGACACTGAAGCTTTCTTT. Protein: CASSPTVRAGDTEAFF. The whole variable domain, remainder taken from reference TRBV18 and TRBJ1-1, is NAGVMQNPRHLVRRRGQEARLRCSPMKGHSHVYWYRQLPEEGLKFMVYLQKENIIDESGMPKERFSAEFPKEGPSILRIQQVVRGDSAAYFCASSPTVRAGDTEAFFGQGTRLTVV.

This clone was picked up one time. This chain connects TRBV5-1 to TRBJ2-3; 8 bases are shared with TRBD2. In germline, CDR1 is SGHRS, CDR2 YFSETQ. The J segment lost 3 bases and the V segment lost 6 bases, leaving 15 bases of the junction unmatched. The CDR3 has 17 amino acids. Written as DNA, the CDR3 is TGCGCCAGCAACGGAGGTAGCGGGACCCCTTGGACAGATACGCAGTATTTT. Its translation is CASNGGSGTPWTDTQYF. The full variable domain, completed using reference TRBV5-1 and TRBJ2-3, is KAGVTQTPRYLIKTRGQQVTLSCSPISGHRSVSWYQQTPGQGLQFLFEYFSETQRNKGNFPGRFSGRQFSNSRSEMNVSTLELGDSALYLCASNGGSGTPWTDTQYFGPGTRLTVL.

The chain combines TRBV6-7 with TRBJ2-3; D not certain. TRBV6-7 is flagged as an ORF with uncertain function. This CDR3 region has 15 residues. With 10 bases removed from V and 0 bases from J, the gap between germline ends came to 17 bases. This CDR3 is CATPGEESSTDTQYF. The CDR3 DNA reads TGTGCCACCCCTGGTGAGGAGTCTAGCACAGATACGCAGTATTTT.

The chain uses TRBV6-2 or TRBV6-3 and TRBJ1-2; weak D call: TRBD1 (6 bases). Per germline, CDR1 MNHEY and CDR2 SVGEGT. V lost 2 bases, J lost 6 bases, and 16 bases lay in between. This CDR3 spans 15 amino acids. DNA for the CDR3: TGTGCCAGCAGTTACGGCCAGGGGCTTGTCAATGGCTACACCTTC. Protein sequence: CASSYGQGLVNGYTF.

There are a few counts of this clone. The chain links TRBV10-1 to TRBJ1-1, with 8 bases that match TRBD1. CDR1 WNHNN and CDR2 SYGVQD come from the germline V gene (reference sequence). The CDR3 runs 13 residues. Losses at the gene ends were 6 bases for V and 7 bases for J; bases not matched to a gene: 7. The DNA for the CDR3 is TGCGCCAGCAGGAGGACAGGGAATGGTGAAGCTTTCTTT. Translating it yields CASRRTGNGEAFF.

This sequence joins TRBV7-2 and TRBJ1-1; D uncertain. This CDR3 has 14 residues. Germline CDR1 and CDR2: SGHTA and FQGNSA. The ends were cut back, 4 bases at V and 2 bases at J, with 11 bases in the middle. CDR3 sequence: CASSSSEPNTEAFF. The CDR3 DNA follows: TGTGCCAGCAGCTCCTCAGAACCAAACACTGAAGCTTTCTTT.

V gene TRBV3-1 (or the pseudogene TRBV3-2) combines with J gene TRBJ1-2; 8 nucleotides align to TRBD1. With V trimmed by 4 bases and J by 6 bases, 10 bases remained unmatched. The CDR3 sequence is 15 residues long. Germline V gives CDR1 LGHDT, CDR2 YNNKEL (reference sequence). In nucleotides, the CDR3 is TGTGCCAGCAGCCTAGCAGGGGGCTCTTTCGATGGCTACACCTTC. Translation: CASSLAGGSFDGYTF.

The V gene is TRBV6-6, the J gene TRBJ1-1, with 7 nucleotides matching TRBD1. The CDR3 has 15 amino acids. Germline loops: CDR1 MNHNY, CDR2 SVGAGI (reference sequence). The V gene end was trimmed by 2 bases and the J gene end by 1 base; junction bases not matched to a gene: 4. CDR3 DNA sequence: TGTGCCAGCAGTTACCCGGGACAGCCGAACACTGAAGCTTTCTTT. Its translation is CASSYPGQPNTEAFF.

This chain joins TRBV6-1 and TRBJ1-5; 7 bases are a match to TRBD1. The ends lost 1 base at V and 7 bases at J; junction bases unmatched: 4. Germline-derived CDR1 and CDR2 are MNHNS and SASEGT. The CDR3 has 14 amino acids. CDR3: CASSEGLGGQPQHF. CDR3 nucleotides: TGTGCCAGCAGTGAAGGATTAGGGGGCCAGCCCCAGCATTTT.